The next 13 T cell receptor beta chains were all read from a single sample in a study of shared clonotypes between healthy human individuals. TCRdb's table, derived via immunoSEQ multiplex PCR, lists solely in-frame clones and lacks some. The sample has hundreds of thousands of clones, around 74% seen once; the top ten hold 1.5% to 2%. Sequenced: memory CD4+ T cells sorted from blood. Subset given: CD45RA-negative fraction. The receptors here all came from a woman aged 25 to 39 in good health.

The table lists this clone with a count of one. The CDR3 DNA sequence: TGTGCCAGCAGCGCCGCACAGGGGTTATTATTCAGGGATACGCAGTATTTT. Translation gives CASSAAQGLLFRDTQYF. The rearrangement uses TRBV13 and TRBJ2-3, with 7 positions matching TRBD1. The CDR3 covers 17 residues. In germline, CDR1 is PRHDT, CDR2 FYEKMQ (reference sequence). The V and J ends lost 5 bases and 6 bases, in that order; junction bases with no gene match: 17.

The V call is TRBV7-6, the J call TRBJ2-2, with 7 nucleotides matching TRBD2. CDR1 and CDR2 from the germline V gene are SGHVS and FNYEAQ. The CDR3 is 15 residues long. V trimming: 4 bases; J trimming: 4 bases; junction bases outside the gene matches: 6. CDR3 DNA sequence: TGTGCCAGCAGCTCGATAGCGGGTCGCACCGGGGAGCTGTTTTTT. Translation: CASSSIAGRTGELFF.

V gene TRBV2 combines with J gene TRBJ2-5; tentative D call: TRBD2 (6 bases). CDR1 and CDR2 from the germline V gene are SNHLY and FYNNEI. The CDR3 is made up of 14 amino acids. V shed 5 bases and J shed 1 base, with 11 bases lying between them. The DNA of the CDR3 is TGTGCCAGCAGTCCACTAGCTGCCCAAGAGACCCAGTACTTC. This sequence encodes CASSPLAAQETQYF.

This clone came up a few times. The V call is TRBV10-2, the J call TRBJ2-1; D unresolved. V was shortened by 5 bases and J by 8 bases, with 7 bases between the two germline ends. The length of the CDR3 is 11 residues. Germline V gene sequence: CDR1 WSHSY, CDR2 SAAADI. CDR3 residues: CASSHLDEQFF. The CDR3 DNA reads TGCGCCAGCAGTCACCTCGATGAGCAGTTCTTC.

The chain is built from TRBV5-1 and TRBJ2-1; 11 nucleotides agree with TRBD2. Germline loops: CDR1 SGHRS, CDR2 YFSETQ. Trimming removed 0 bases from V and 6 bases from J; junction bases left unmatched: 2. CDR3 length: 15 amino acids. For the CDR3, the DNA is TGCGCCAGCAGCTTGGTTACTAGCGGGGGCAATGAGCAGTTCTTC. Amino acid sequence: CASSLVTSGGNEQFF.

This clone was seen more than once but under ten times. J is TRBJ2-1 and V is TRBV7-8; D call uncertain. V was cut by 0 bases and J by 0 bases, with 6 bases left in between. The V gene's germline CDR1 is SGHVS and CDR2 FQNEAQ. The CDR3 covers 15 residues. CDR3 in amino acids: CASSLAGSSYNEQFF. The CDR3 DNA is TGTGCCAGCAGCTTAGCGGGCAGCTCCTACAATGAGCAGTTCTTC.

DNA for the CDR3: TGTGCCAGCCGAGATAGCGGGAGTTATTACGAGCAGTACTTC. This sequence encodes CASRDSGSYYEQYF. The chain recombines TRBV28 with TRBJ2-7, with 9 bases matching TRBD2. CDR3 length equals 14 residues. The J segment lost 4 bases and the V segment lost 8 bases, leaving 9 bases of the junction unmatched. Germline V gives CDR1 MDHEN, CDR2 SYDVKM.

V and J are TRBV11-2 and TRBJ2-7; 13 nucleotides line up with TRBD2. Per germline, CDR1 SGHAT and CDR2 FQNNGV. The CDR3 is 15 amino acids. Losses at the gene ends were 5 bases for V and 7 bases for J; bases not matched to a gene: 8. Here the CDR3 DNA reads TGTGCCAGCAGCGCTACTAGCGGGAGGGTTCTGGAGCAGTACTTC. This translates into CASSATSGRVLEQYF. The full variable domain, completed using reference TRBV11-2 and TRBJ2-7, is EAGVAQSPRYKIIEKRQSVAFWCNPISGHATLYWYQQILGQGPKLLIQFQNNGVVDDSQLPKDRFSAERLKGVDSTLKIQPAKLEDSAVYLCASSATSGRVLEQYFGPGTRLTVT.

This chain uses TRBV4-2 with TRBJ2-7, with TRBD2 matching 11 bases. Germline values: CDR1 LGHNA, CDR2 YNFKEQ. V trimming: 4 bases; J trimming: 2 bases; junction bases outside the gene matches: 16. This CDR3 has 19 amino acids. CDR3 in DNA: TGTGCCAGCAGCCGCCTCTCCGGGACTAGCGGAAGTGGGGCCTACGAGCAGTACTTC. Translation gives CASSRLSGTSGSGAYEQYF.

This chain links TRBV6-5 with TRBJ2-1; D possibly matches TRBD1 or TRBD2 (5 bases each). Germline V CDR1 and CDR2: MNHEY, SVGAGI. Trimming stripped 0 bases from V and 1 base from J, with 10 bases between. The CDR3 is made up of 16 amino acids. This CDR3 is CASSYSGDHSYNEQFF. The DNA for the CDR3 is TGTGCCAGCAGTTACTCAGGGGACCATTCCTACAATGAGCAGTTCTTC.

Concerning this clone: The same CDR3 arises from other DNA sequences in this sample as well. V usage is TRBV5-1 and J usage is TRBJ2-1; 7 nucleotides align to TRBD2. The CDR3 totals 15 residues. The germline CDR1 and CDR2 sequences are SGHRS and YFSETQ. Germline trimming cut 2 bases from V and 0 bases from J; bases unmatched to any gene: 2. The CDR3 sequence is CASSLSSGSYNEQFF. The CDR3 DNA reads TGCGCCAGCAGCTTATCTAGCGGCTCCTACAATGAGCAGTTCTTC.

With regard to this clone: The same CDR3 can be traced to other DNA sequences in this sample. This chain uses TRBV5-1 with TRBJ2-7; TRBD1 matches at 10 bases. CDR3 length equals 15 residues. J was trimmed by 3 bases and V by 4 bases; bases with no gene match: 7. Germline V lookup: CDR1 SGHRS, CDR2 YFSETQ. CDR3 sequence reads: CASSRTGQGGYEQYF. Written as DNA, the CDR3 is TGCGCCAGCAGCCGAACCGGACAGGGGGGCTACGAGCAGTACTTC.

The chain has TRBV10-3 and TRBJ2-7, with TRBD2 matching over 9 bases. V shed 3 bases and J 0 bases; nucleotides not matched to a gene: 6. Germline-derived CDR1 and CDR2 are ENHRY and SYGVKD. The CDR3 extends over 16 amino acids. As DNA, the CDR3 is TGTGCCATCAGTGACCCCAGCGGGAGGAGCTCCTACGAGCAGTACTTC. This gives the protein CAISDPSGRSSYEQYF.